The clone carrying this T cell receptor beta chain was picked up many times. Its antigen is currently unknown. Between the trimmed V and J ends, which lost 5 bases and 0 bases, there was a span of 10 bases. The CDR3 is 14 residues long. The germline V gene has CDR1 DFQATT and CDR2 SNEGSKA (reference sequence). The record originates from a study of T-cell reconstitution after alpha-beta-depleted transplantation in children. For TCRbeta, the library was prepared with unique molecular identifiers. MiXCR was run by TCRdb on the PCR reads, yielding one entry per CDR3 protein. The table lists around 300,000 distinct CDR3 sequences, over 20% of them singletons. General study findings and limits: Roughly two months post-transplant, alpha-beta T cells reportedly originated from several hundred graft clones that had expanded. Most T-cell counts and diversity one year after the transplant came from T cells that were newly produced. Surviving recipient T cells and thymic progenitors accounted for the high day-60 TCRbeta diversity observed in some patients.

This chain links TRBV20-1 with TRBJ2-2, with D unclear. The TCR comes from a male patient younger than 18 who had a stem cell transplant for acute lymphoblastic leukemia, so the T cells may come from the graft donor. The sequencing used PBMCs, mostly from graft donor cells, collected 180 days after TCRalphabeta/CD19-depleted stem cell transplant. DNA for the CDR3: TGCAGTGCTCTTACCGGGCCGAACACCGGGGAGCTGTTTTTT. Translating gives CSALTGPNTGELFF.